One sample yielded the 30 T cell receptor beta chains listed below, sequenced in a study of blood T cell repertoires in COVID-19. Libraries were prepared by immunoSEQ multiplex PCR; TCRdb keeps only in-frame clonotypes and omits some of them. The table shows about 16,000 clones, with approximately 86% occurring only once. Sequencing input: peripheral blood. The receptors derive from a human donor in a cohort sampled during active COVID-19.

This clone turned up a few times. The rearrangement uses TRBV6-5 and TRBJ1-5, with D uncertain. This CDR3 is built from 15 residues. V lost 6 bases to trimming and J lost 3 bases, with 15 bases between them. Germline V lookup: CDR1 MNHEY, CDR2 SVGAGI. CDR3 nucleotides: TGTGCCAGCAGCGCTCGGAGGGCCTTCAATCAGCCCCAGCATTTT. Its translation is CASSARRAFNQPQHF.

This clone showed up just once. This chain joins TRBV19 and TRBJ2-1; TRBD1 matches 10 bases. Germline CDR1 is LNHDA and CDR2 is SQIVND (reference sequence). This CDR3 comprises 18 residues. Losses at the gene ends were 1 base for V and 7 bases for J; bases not matched to a gene: 13. This chain's CDR3 is CASSIGWGRDRGGNEQFF. CDR3 DNA sequence: TGTGCCAGTAGTATAGGTTGGGGCCGGGACAGGGGTGGGAATGAGCAGTTCTTC.

The genes are TRBV19 and TRBJ2-7; D is unresolved. The length of the CDR3 is 14 residues. Germline-derived CDR1 and CDR2 are LNHDA and SQIVND (reference sequence). Trimming took 3 bases from V and 2 from J, leaving 11 bases between them. The CDR3 loop reads CASSMRLTAYEQYF. The CDR3 DNA is TGTGCCAGTAGTATGAGGCTAACCGCCTACGAGCAGTACTTC.

A few counts support this clone. The chain combines TRBV5-1 with TRBJ1-2; TRBD1 might be the D (5 bases). Trimming pared 4 bases from V and 10 bases from J, leaving 20 bases between. CDR1 is SGHRS and CDR2 is YFSETQ in the germline V gene. CDR3 size: 14 residues. The CDR3 sequence is CASSIYSTEFPYTF. The CDR3 DNA is TGCGCCAGCAGCATATACTCGACAGAATTCCCCTACACCTTC.

V usage is TRBV11-1 and J usage is TRBJ2-7, with TRBD1 identical over 7 bases. CDR1 is SGHAT and CDR2 is FQDESV in the germline V gene (reference sequence). The trim removed 6 bases at V and 3 bases at J, leaving 2 bases unmatched. This CDR3 has 12 residues. CDR3 coding DNA: TGTGCCAGCAGGGGACAGAGCTACGAGCAGTACTTC. It translates to CASRGQSYEQYF.

V is TRBV5-1 and J is TRBJ1-2, with TRBD1 as a possible D gene (5 bases). CDR1 is SGHRS and CDR2 is YFSETQ in the germline V gene. The CDR3 extends over 15 amino acids. Trimming removed 0 bases from V and 8 bases from J, with 17 bases in between. The CDR3 loop is CASSLAGGAGVGYTF. In DNA form, the CDR3 reads TGCGCCAGCAGCTTGGCCGGCGGGGCGGGGGTCGGCTACACCTTC. The full variable domain, rest sourced from reference TRBV5-1 and TRBJ1-2, is KAGVTQTPRYLIKTRGQQVTLSCSPISGHRSVSWYQQTPGQGLQFLFEYFSETQRNKGNFPGRFSGRQFSNSRSEMNVSTLELGDSALYLCASSLAGGAGVGYTFGSGTRLTVV.

V usage is TRBV5-4 and J usage is TRBJ2-5, with a weak D call TRBD2 (5 bases). Trimming removed 4 bases from V and 4 bases from J, with 11 bases in between. Germline V lookup: CDR1 SGHNT, CDR2 YYREEE (reference sequence). This CDR3 region has 13 residues. In DNA, the CDR3 is TGTGCCAGCAGCCGGGGTGAGGGAGAGACCCAGTACTTC. As protein: CASSRGEGETQYF.

The chain joins TRBV7-7 to TRBJ2-5; D ambiguous. The ends were cut back, 3 bases at V and 1 base at J, with 6 bases in the middle. The CDR3 has 13 amino acids. Germline V gene data show CDR1 as SSHAT and CDR2 as FNYEAQ (reference sequence). The CDR3 spells CASSFRIQETQYF. The CDR3 nucleotides are TGTGCCAGCAGCTTTAGAATCCAAGAGACCCAGTACTTC. The whole variable domain, filled in from reference TRBV7-7 and TRBJ2-5, reads GAGVSQSPRYKVTKRGQDVTLRCDPISSHATLYWYQQALGQGPEFLTYFNYEAQPDKSGLPSDRFSAERPEGSISTLTIQRTEQRDSAMYRCASSFRIQETQYFGPGTRLLVL.

The gene calls are TRBV18 and TRBJ1-5; D remains ambiguous. V lost 0 bases to trimming and J lost 0 bases, with 9 bases between them. The CDR3 contains 16 residues. The germline gives CDR1 KGHSH, CDR2 LQKENI. The CDR3 sequence: CASSPPGIGSNQPQHF. CDR3 bases: TGTGCCAGCTCACCACCGGGCATTGGTAGCAATCAGCCCCAGCATTTT.

This chain uses TRBV5-1 with TRBJ2-2; no clear D. Deletions cut 1 base from V and 3 bases from J, with 10 bases between. Germline CDR1 and CDR2: SGHRS and YFSETQ. CDR3 length: 15 residues. This chain's CDR3 is CASSLLAVDTGELFF. CDR3 sequence (DNA): TGCGCCAGCAGCTTGCTTGCGGTTGACACCGGGGAGCTGTTTTTT. The variable domain in full, with the rest retrieved from reference TRBV5-1 and TRBJ2-2, is KAGVTQTPRYLIKTRGQQVTLSCSPISGHRSVSWYQQTPGQGLQFLFEYFSETQRNKGNFPGRFSGRQFSNSRSEMNVSTLELGDSALYLCASSLLAVDTGELFFGEGSRLTVL.

The CDR3 DNA reads TGTGCCAGCAGTGAAGCGGAGACCCTATCCTACGAGCAGTACTTC. It translates to CASSEAETLSYEQYF. The chain carries TRBV6-1 and TRBJ2-7; D is ambiguous. The CDR3 contains 15 residues. The ends were cut back, 0 bases at V and 1 base at J, with 10 bases in the middle. The germline V gene has CDR1 MNHNS and CDR2 SASEGT.

The genes are TRBV5-3 and TRBJ1-2, with D unresolved. TRBV5-3 is annotated as an ORF whose role is uncertain. This CDR3 spans 15 amino acids. V was shortened by 4 bases and J by 4 bases, with 17 bases between the two germline ends. The CDR3 protein is CARSPLLEGGYGYTF. The CDR3 DNA reads as TGTGCCAGAAGCCCGTTGCTTGAGGGTGGCTATGGCTACACCTTC.

The CDR3 DNA reads TGTGCCAGCAGTTATGGATTGGGACTAGCGACCGGGGAGCTGTTTTTT. Protein sequence: CASSYGLGLATGELFF. The rearrangement uses TRBV6-5 and TRBJ2-2; 10 bases align to TRBD2. CDR3 size: 16 residues. Trimming took 3 bases from V and 5 from J; bases not matched to a gene: 6. Germline V lookup: CDR1 MNHEY, CDR2 SVGAGI.

The chain is built from TRBV27 and TRBJ2-7; TRBD2 matches 14 bases. J gave up 7 bases and V 4 bases, and 6 bases lay outside the gene matches. There are 15 residues in the CDR3. Germline V lookup: CDR1 MNHEY, CDR2 SMNVEV (reference sequence). The CDR3 protein is CASSSWTSGGREQYF. CDR3 coding DNA: TGTGCCAGCAGTTCATGGACTAGCGGGGGGCGAGAGCAGTACTTC.

This rearrangement joins TRBV15 to TRBJ1-5; D is perhaps TRBD1 (6 bases). The germline gives CDR1 LNHNV, CDR2 YYDKDF (reference sequence). Deletions cut 1 base from V and 12 bases from J, with 13 bases between. The CDR3 is made up of 13 amino acids. The CDR3 protein is CATSRVLAGVQHF. The CDR3 DNA reads as TGTGCCACCAGCAGAGTCTTAGCAGGGGTCCAGCATTTT.

The CDR3 sequence is CASSLASGGVGEQYF. CDR3 in DNA: TGTGCCAGCAGCTTAGCGAGCGGGGGGGTCGGCGAGCAGTACTTC. The genes are TRBV7-9 and TRBJ2-7; 10 bases line up with TRBD2. CDR3 size: 15 residues. J gave up 6 bases and V 0 bases, and 5 bases lay outside the gene matches. Germline values: CDR1 SEHNR, CDR2 FQNEAQ (reference sequence).

The chain recombines TRBV6-5 with TRBJ1-1; no definite D call. CDR1 MNHEY and CDR2 SVGAGI come from the germline V gene. This CDR3 has 10 amino acids. The V end lost 7 bases, the J end lost 7 bases, and 7 bases lay between the germline ends. CDR3: CASKLFEAFF. The CDR3 bases are TGTGCCAGCAAATTATTTGAAGCTTTCTTT.

This clone has only a few counts. CDR3 nucleotides: TGTGCCAGCAGCTTCGGAATGCGTTTGGGGGGTTACAATGAGCAGTTCTTC. It is translated as CASSFGMRLGGYNEQFF. The chain couples TRBV5-4 to TRBJ2-1; D might be TRBD2 (6 bases). Germline V gene sequence: CDR1 SGHNT, CDR2 YYREEE (reference sequence). Trimming shortened V by 2 bases and J by 4 bases, and 19 bases separated the two germline ends. This CDR3 has 17 amino acids.

This clone was detected only once. This rearrangement joins TRBV19 to TRBJ2-7, with D possibly TRBD2 on 7 matching bases. V lost 4 bases to trimming and J lost 1 base, with 17 bases between them. The CDR3 is 16 residues long. Germline CDR1 LNHDA, CDR2 SQIVND (reference sequence). CDR3 sequence: CASSTLGGAPSYEQYF. CDR3 DNA: TGTGCCAGTAGTACCCTTGGGGGGGCACCATCCTACGAGCAGTACTTC.

The chain carries TRBV6-5 and TRBJ2-7; D unresolved. Per germline, CDR1 MNHEY and CDR2 SVGAGI. The CDR3 runs 14 residues. The V gene lost 3 bases and the J gene lost 3 bases, with 12 bases spanning the gap. The CDR3 protein is CASSYRVSGYEQYF. In DNA, the CDR3 is TGTGCCAGCAGTTATCGGGTTTCGGGCTACGAGCAGTACTTC.

The chain joins TRBV21-1 to TRBJ1-5; the D segment call TRBD1 is taken from the table without a DNA check. TRBV21-1 is a documented pseudogene. There are 19 residues in the CDR3. DNA of the CDR3: TGTGCCAGCAGCCCCCCCGGGGCGGGACAGGCTCATAGCAATCAGCCCCAGCATTTT. This sequence encodes CASSPPGAGQAHSNQPQHF.

This rearrangement joins TRBV15 to TRBJ2-3; TRBD2 is a possible D gene (6 bases). The CDR3 runs 13 residues. Trimming took off 2 bases at V and 11 bases at J, with 14 bases between the two ends. Germline V CDR1 and CDR2: LNHNV, YYDKDF (reference sequence). The chain's CDR3 is CATSRNRAGRQYF. Written as DNA, the CDR3 is TGTGCCACCAGCAGAAACCGAGCCGGGAGGCAGTATTTT. Drawing the rest from reference TRBV15 and TRBJ2-3, the complete variable domain is DAMVIQNPRYQVTQFGKPVTLSCSQTLNHNVMYWYQQKSSQAPKLLFHYYDKDFNNEADTPDNFQSRRPNTSFCFLDIRSPGLGDTAMYLCATSRNRAGRQYFGPGTRLTVL.

The chain recombines TRBV7-9 with TRBJ1-6; 10 bases fit TRBD1. The CDR3 is 13 residues long. V lost 5 bases, J lost 12 bases, and 4 bases stayed unmatched. Germline V gene lookup returns CDR1 SEHNR and CDR2 FQNEAQ (reference sequence). The CDR3 coding sequence is TGTGCCAGCAGCGGAAGGGACAGGGGACCCCTCCACTTT. It is translated as CASSGRDRGPLHF.

The rearrangement uses TRBV7-8 and TRBJ2-1; 10 bases line up with TRBD1. There are 16 residues in the CDR3. Germline-derived CDR1 and CDR2 are SGHVS and FQNEAQ. Trimming cost V 5 bases and J 7 bases; bases outside gene matches: 11. CDR3 amino acids: CASSQRPGQGTNEQFF. For the CDR3, the DNA is TGTGCCAGCAGCCAACGTCCGGGACAGGGGACAAATGAGCAGTTCTTC.

J is TRBJ2-5 and V is TRBV18, with 8 positions matching TRBD2. V was clipped by 1 base and J by 2 bases; unmatched bases: 3. The CDR3 contains 15 residues. CDR1 and CDR2 from the germline V gene are KGHSH and LQKENI. CDR3 in amino acids: CASSPQLAGQETQYF. The CDR3 nucleotides read TGTGCCAGCTCACCACAGTTAGCGGGACAAGAGACCCAGTACTTC.

The chain recombines TRBV18 with TRBJ1-2; D is uncertain. CDR3 length: 15 residues. The V end lost 0 bases, the J end lost 4 bases, and 12 bases lay between the germline ends. Germline CDR1 KGHSH, CDR2 LQKENI. CDR3 amino acids: CASSPPSGNSYGYTF. Here the CDR3 DNA reads TGTGCCAGCTCACCACCGTCCGGGAATTCCTATGGCTACACCTTC.

The rearrangement links TRBV27 to TRBJ2-1, with 7 nucleotides matching TRBD2. CDR3 length equals 15 residues. Germline V lookup: CDR1 MNHEY, CDR2 SMNVEV (reference sequence). Trimming removed 5 bases from V and 3 bases from J; junction bases left unmatched: 7. The DNA for the CDR3 is TGTGCCAGCAGTGCAACTAGCGCCCTCTACAATGAGCAGTTCTTC. Amino acids: CASSATSALYNEQFF.

The chain joins TRBV30 to TRBJ2-2; 9 nucleotides match TRBD2. This CDR3 region has 15 residues. Looked up from germline, CDR1 is GTSNPN and CDR2 is SVGIG (reference sequence). Trimming cost V 3 bases and J 6 bases; bases outside gene matches: 8. The CDR3 sequence is CAWRAEAGGAGELFF. The CDR3 region has the DNA TGTGCCTGGAGGGCCGAGGCGGGAGGGGCCGGGGAGCTGTTTTTT. Based on the CDR3 plus reference TRBV30 and TRBJ2-2, the full variable domain is SQTIHQWPATLVQPVGSPLSLECTVEGTSNPNLYWYRQAAGRGLQLLFYSVGIGQISSEVPQNLSASRPQDRQFILSSKKLLLSDSGFYLCAWRAEAGGAGELFFGEGSRLTVL.

The genes are TRBV24-1 and TRBJ1-5; unclear D gene. This CDR3 region has 12 residues. Trimming removed 5 bases from V and 3 bases from J, with 4 bases in between. Germline values: CDR1 KGHDR, CDR2 SFDVKD. The CDR3 DNA reads TGTGCCACCAGTGGCGACAATCAGCCCCAGCATTTT. Translated, it gives CATSGDNQPQHF.

J is TRBJ2-5 and V is TRBV10-3, with TRBD2 identical over 13 bases. The germline V gene has CDR1 ENHRY and CDR2 SYGVKD. The CDR3 is made up of 18 amino acids. Losses at the gene ends were 3 bases for V and 4 bases for J; bases not matched to a gene: 11. CDR3 DNA: TGTGCCATCAGTGAACCTCGGACTAGCGGGAGTCTGGGAGAGACCCAGTACTTC. It specifies CAISEPRTSGSLGETQYF.